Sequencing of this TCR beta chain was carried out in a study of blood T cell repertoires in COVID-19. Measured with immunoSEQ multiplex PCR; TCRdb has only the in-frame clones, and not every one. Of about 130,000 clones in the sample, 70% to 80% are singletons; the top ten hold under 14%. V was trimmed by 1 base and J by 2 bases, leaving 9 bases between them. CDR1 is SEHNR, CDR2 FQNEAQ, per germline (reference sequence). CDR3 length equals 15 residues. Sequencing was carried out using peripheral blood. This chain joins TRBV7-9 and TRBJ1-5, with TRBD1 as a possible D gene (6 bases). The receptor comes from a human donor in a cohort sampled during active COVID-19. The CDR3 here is CASSLEAGGNQPQHF. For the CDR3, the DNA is TGTGCCAGCAGCTTAGAGGCAGGGGGCAATCAGCCCCAGCATTTT.